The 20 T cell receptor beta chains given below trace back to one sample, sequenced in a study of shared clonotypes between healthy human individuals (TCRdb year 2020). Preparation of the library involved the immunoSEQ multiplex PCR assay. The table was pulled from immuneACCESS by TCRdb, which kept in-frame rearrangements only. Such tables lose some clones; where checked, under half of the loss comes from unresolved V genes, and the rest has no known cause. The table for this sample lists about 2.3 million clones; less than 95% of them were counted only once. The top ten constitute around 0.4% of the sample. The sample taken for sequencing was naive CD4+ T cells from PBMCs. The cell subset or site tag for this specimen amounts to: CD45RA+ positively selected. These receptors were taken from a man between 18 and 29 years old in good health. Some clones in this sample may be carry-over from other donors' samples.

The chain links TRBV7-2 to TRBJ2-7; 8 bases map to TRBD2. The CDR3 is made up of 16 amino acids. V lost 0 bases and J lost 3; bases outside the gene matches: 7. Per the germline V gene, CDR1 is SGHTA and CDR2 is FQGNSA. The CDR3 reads CASSLASSGSVYEQYF. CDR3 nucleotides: TGTGCCAGCAGCTTAGCGTCGAGCGGGAGTGTCTACGAGCAGTACTTC.

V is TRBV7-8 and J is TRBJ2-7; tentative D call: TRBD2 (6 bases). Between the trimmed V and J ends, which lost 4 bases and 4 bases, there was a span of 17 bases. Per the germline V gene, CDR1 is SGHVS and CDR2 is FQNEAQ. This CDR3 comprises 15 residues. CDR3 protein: CASSSKSREGYEQYF. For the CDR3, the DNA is TGTGCCAGCAGCTCTAAGTCGCGGGAAGGGTACGAGCAGTACTTC.

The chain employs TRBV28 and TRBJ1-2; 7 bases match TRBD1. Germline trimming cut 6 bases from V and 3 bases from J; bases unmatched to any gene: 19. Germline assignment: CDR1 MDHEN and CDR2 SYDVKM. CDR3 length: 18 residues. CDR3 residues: CASSILFPGTVNDYGYTF. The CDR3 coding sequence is TGTGCCAGCAGCATTCTATTCCCCGGGACAGTGAACGACTATGGCTACACCTTC.

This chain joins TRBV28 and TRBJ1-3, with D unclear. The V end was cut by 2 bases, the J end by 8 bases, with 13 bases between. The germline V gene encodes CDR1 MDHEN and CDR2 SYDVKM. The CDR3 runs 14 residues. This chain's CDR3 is CASSLTPQADTIYF. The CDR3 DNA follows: TGTGCCAGCAGTTTAACCCCTCAAGCGGACACCATATATTTT.

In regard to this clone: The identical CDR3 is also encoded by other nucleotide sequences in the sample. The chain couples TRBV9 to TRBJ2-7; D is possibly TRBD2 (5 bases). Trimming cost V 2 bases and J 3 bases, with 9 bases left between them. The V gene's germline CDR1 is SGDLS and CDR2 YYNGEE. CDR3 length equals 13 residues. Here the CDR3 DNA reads TGTGCCAGCAGCGTGGGGAGTAGCTACGAGCAGTACTTC. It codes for CASSVGSSYEQYF.

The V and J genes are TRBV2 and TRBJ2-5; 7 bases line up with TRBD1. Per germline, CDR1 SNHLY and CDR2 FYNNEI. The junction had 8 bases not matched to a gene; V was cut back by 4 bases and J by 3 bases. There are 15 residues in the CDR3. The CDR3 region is CASSATTGTEETQYF. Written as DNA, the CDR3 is TGTGCCAGCAGTGCGACCACCGGGACAGAAGAGACCCAGTACTTC.

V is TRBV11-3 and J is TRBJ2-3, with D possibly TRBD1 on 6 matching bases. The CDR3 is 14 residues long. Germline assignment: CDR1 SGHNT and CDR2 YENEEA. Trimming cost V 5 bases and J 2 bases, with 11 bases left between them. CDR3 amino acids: CASSLQGSTDTQYF. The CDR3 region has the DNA TGTGCCAGCAGCCTACAGGGCTCCACAGATACGCAGTATTTT.

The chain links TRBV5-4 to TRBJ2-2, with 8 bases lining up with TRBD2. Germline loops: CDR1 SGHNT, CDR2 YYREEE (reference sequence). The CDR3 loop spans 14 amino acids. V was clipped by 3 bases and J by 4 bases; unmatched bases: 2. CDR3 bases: TGTGCCAGCAGCTCCGGGAGGGCCACCGGGGAGCTGTTTTTT. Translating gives CASSSGRATGELFF. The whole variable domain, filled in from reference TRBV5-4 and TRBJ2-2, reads ETGVTQSPTHLIKTRGQQVTLRCSSQSGHNTVSWYQQALGQGPQFIFQYYREEENGRGNFPPRFSGLQFPNYSSELNVNALELDDSALYLCASSSGRATGELFFGEGSRLTVL.

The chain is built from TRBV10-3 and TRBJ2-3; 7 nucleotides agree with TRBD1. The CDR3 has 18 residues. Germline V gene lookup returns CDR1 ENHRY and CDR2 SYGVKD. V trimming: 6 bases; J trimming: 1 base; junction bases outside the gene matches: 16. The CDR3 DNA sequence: TGTGCCATCAGGGCCGGGCAGGGGGTCTCATTGCGCACAGATACGCAGTATTTT. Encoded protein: CAIRAGQGVSLRTDTQYF.

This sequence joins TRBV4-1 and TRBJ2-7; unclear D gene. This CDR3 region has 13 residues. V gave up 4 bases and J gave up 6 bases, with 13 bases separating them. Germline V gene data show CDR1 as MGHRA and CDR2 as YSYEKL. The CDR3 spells CASSPKMSVEQYF. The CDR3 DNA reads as TGCGCCAGCAGCCCCAAGATGTCCGTCGAGCAGTACTTC.

The CDR3 spells CASSQSLAGVLGTDTQYF. The CDR3, as DNA: TGTGCCAGTAGCCAATCCCTAGCGGGAGTTCTAGGCACAGATACGCAGTATTTT. This chain joins TRBV19 and TRBJ2-3; 10 bases line up with TRBD2. CDR1 and CDR2 from the germline V gene are LNHDA and SQIVND (reference sequence). The CDR3 length is 18 residues. Germline trimming cut 6 bases from V and 1 base from J; bases unmatched to any gene: 13.

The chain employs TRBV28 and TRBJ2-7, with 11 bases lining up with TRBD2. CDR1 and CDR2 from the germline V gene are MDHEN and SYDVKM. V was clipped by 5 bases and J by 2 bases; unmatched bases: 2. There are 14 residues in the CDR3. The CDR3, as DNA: TGTGCCAGCAGTACTAGCGGGAGTACCTACGAGCAGTACTTC. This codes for CASSTSGSTYEQYF. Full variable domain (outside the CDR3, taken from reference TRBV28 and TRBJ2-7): DVKVTQSSRYLVKRTGEKVFLECVQDMDHENMFWYRQDPGLGLRLIYFSYDVKMKEKGDIPEGYSVSREKKERFSLILESASTNQTSMYLCASSTSGSTYEQYFGPGTRLTVT.

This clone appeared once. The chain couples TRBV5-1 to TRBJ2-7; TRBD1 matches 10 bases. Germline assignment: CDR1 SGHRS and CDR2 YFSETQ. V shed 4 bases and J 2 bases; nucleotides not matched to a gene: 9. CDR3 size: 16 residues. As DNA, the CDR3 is TGCGCCAGCAGCCCACGTCCCGGGACAGGGGCCTACGAGCAGTACTTC. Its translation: CASSPRPGTGAYEQYF.

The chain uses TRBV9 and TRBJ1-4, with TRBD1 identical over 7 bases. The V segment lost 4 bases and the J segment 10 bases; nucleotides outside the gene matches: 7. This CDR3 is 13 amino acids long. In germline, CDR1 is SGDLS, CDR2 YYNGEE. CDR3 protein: CASSRDSSGKLFF. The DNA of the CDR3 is TGTGCCAGCAGCCGGGACAGTTCGGGAAAACTGTTTTTT.

This CDR3 reads CASSVLGQAVYEQYF. The CDR3, as DNA: TGTGCCAGCAGTGTCTTGGGACAGGCGGTCTACGAGCAGTACTTC. J is TRBJ2-7 and V is TRBV25-1; TRBD1 matches at 8 bases. V lost 4 bases, J lost 3 bases, and 8 bases stayed unmatched. CDR1 MGHDK and CDR2 SYGVNS come from the germline V gene. CDR3 size: 15 residues.

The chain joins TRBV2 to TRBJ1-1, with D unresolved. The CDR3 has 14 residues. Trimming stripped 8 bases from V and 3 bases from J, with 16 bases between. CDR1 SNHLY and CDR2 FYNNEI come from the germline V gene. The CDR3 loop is CASRRTPFYTEAFF. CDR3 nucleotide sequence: TGTGCCAGCCGACGTACCCCTTTTTACACTGAAGCTTTCTTT.

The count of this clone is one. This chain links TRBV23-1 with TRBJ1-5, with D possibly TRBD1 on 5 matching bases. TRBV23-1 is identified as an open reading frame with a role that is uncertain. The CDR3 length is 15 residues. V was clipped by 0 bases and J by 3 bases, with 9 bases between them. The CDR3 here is CASSQSGTINQPQHF. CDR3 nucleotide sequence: TGCGCCAGCAGTCAATCCGGGACCATCAATCAGCCCCAGCATTTT.

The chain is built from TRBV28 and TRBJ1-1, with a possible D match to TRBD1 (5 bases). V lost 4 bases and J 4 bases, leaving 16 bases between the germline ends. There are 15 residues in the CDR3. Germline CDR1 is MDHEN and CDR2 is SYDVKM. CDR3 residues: CASSSPAGGSTEAFF. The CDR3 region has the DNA TGTGCCAGCAGTTCCCCTGCTGGGGGAAGCACTGAAGCTTTCTTT.

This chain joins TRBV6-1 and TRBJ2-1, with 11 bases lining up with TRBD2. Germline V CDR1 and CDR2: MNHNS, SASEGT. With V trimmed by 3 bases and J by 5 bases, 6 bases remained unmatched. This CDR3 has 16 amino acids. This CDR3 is CASSDQGLAVNNEQFF. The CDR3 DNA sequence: TGTGCCAGCAGTGACCAGGGACTAGCGGTAAACAATGAGCAGTTCTTC.

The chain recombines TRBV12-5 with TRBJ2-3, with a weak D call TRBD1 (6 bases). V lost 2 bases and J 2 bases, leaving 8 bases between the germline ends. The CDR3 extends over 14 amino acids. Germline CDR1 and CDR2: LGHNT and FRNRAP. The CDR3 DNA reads TGTGCTAGTGGTTTGTCAGGGGCCACAGATACGCAGTATTTT. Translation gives CASGLSGATDTQYF.